This record looks at one TCR beta chain sequence and its context. The antigen is unknown. These data are taken from a study of OX40 agonist ivuxolimab in advanced cancers. Study-level background: Eligibility admitted prior anti-PD-1, anti-PD-L1 or anti-CTLA-4 therapy; 40% to 50% had some. Overall study results and limits: Partial responders at 0.1-3.0 mg/kg had among the lowest clonal expansion.

The CDR3 extends over 16 amino acids. In germline, CDR1 is SGHRS, CDR2 YFSETQ. V lost 3 bases to trimming and J lost 2 bases, with 14 bases between them. The assay was immunoSEQ multiplex PCR, and TCRdb's table has in-frame clones only and misses some. The repertoire holds approximately 51,000 clones, with about 80% as singletons. The chain carries TRBV5-1 and TRBJ2-2; D ambiguous. This sequence was found in an adult with an advanced solid tumor such as melanoma, head and neck, liver or kidney cancer. Sequenced material: CD4+ or CD8+ T cells sorted from blood, taken in a trial of the OX40 agonist ivuxolimab. CDR3 amino acids: CASSSALGFNTGELFF. The CDR3 DNA sequence: TGCGCCAGCAGCTCGGCTTTGGGATTTAACACCGGGGAGCTGTTTTTT.